This T cell receptor (beta chain) was found in a study of cytomegalovirus exposure and HLA in healthy donors (dated 2017 in TCRdb). In terms of the full investigation: According to an earlier analysis of several hundred of the donors, some 180 million T cells yielded roughly 110 million unique TCR beta sequences and 276 Gb of sequence data. Roughly 300 gigabases of sequencing data and roughly 81 million unique TCR sequences made up an early release that covered around 640 HLA-typed donors. The genetic ancestry cluster associated with self-reported Caucasian donors included about four fifths of the roughly 410 genotyped donors. The aim of the study was to test whether cataloging public T cell receptors could identify signatures of past pathogen exposure. Using immunosequencing, the study profiled T cell repertoires from 666 subjects and related those repertoires to cytomegalovirus serostatus. Besides the first cohort of roughly 660 subjects, a separate validation cohort made up of some 110 different subjects was used. To predict cytomegalovirus infection status, the study brought together high-throughput TCR immunosequencing, statistical association of individual TCRs with disease status, and machine learning. To study patterns of TCR occurrence, a later analysis re-analyzed previously published TCR beta repertoires from around 700 donors and added high-resolution HLA genotyping. Rather than drawing on any new phenotypic data, the later analysis identified candidate immune exposures from TCR beta sequences and the way those sequences occurred across donors. To decide whether each TCR beta V gene segment behaved as functional or pseudogenic, an earlier analysis of some 580 of the donors relied on high-throughput TCR beta sequencing. Alongside the repertoire data, information on donor age, sex, ethnicity and CMV serostatus was compiled. Genome-wide SNP genotypes for about 60% of the 666 donors were used in a later genetic analysis, which treated that subset as a discovery cohort. Every repertoire in the discovery cohort had been generated on one and the same sequencing platform. HLA typing covered class I and class II loci at four-digit resolution. Typing coverage varied by locus: roughly 620-630 donors for A, B, C, DRB1 and DQB1; some 520 for DQA1; more than 600 for DPA1; 400 to 480 for DPB1. Because of strong linkage in the cohort, five DR-DQ haplotypes were treated as single units for association and clustering. Across some 400 genotyped donors of the cohort, an average of roughly 230,000 unique TCR beta nucleotide sequences per donor were sequenced, and roughly 17% of those sequences were non-productive. Overall study outcomes, separate from this receptor: Because counts were too low, 15 to 20 rarely observed V segments, including chromosome 9 orphons, were excluded from the earlier analysis of around 590 of the donors. Most TCR sequences were observed very rarely across donors, whereas some public TCRs were present in many individuals. Cytomegalovirus status was reported to be diagnosed by the classifier with high specificity and sensitivity in both the original and validation cohorts. Specific HLA alleles were associated with 16,951 TCR beta sequences at a false discovery rate of 0.05 in a later analysis. Assigning TCR associations to individual alleles was difficult when HLA alleles, especially DR and DQ, strongly co-occurred. A further reported finding was that TCR beta sequences accurately predicted the HLA-A and HLA-B alleles for most subjects in the first cohort. V-gene and J-gene trimming of TCR beta chains was associated with a missense DCLRE1C variant in a later genetic analysis, and the association was replicated in an independent cohort. Broadly in line with IMGT annotations, most TCR beta V segments showed up in productive rearrangements about 87% or about 30% of the time in an earlier analysis of 450 to 600 of the donors. A later genetic analysis reported fewer N-insertions in productive TCRs among donors in an Asian-associated ancestry cluster than the approximately 670-donor mean. HLA typing was unavailable for some donors at each locus, so association tests used only the typed subset. A group of highly shared sequence variants was considered likely to be a technical artifact of the sequencing pipeline. According to the authors, the approach could potentially be generalized to other disease states and immunological phenotypes. In vitro tests confirmed that a few of the cytomegalovirus-associated TCR beta chains recognize cytomegalovirus antigens. In a later analysis, HLA-associated TCR beta chains showed more clonal expansion and lower generation probabilities than non-associated chains that were equally common. Linkage disequilibrium might explain the correlated functional status among segregating V segments, but an unknown experimental factor could not be ruled out. In a later analysis, the rate of TCR association differed among HLA loci, with DRB1 alleles having the most associated TCRs and HLA-C alleles having the fewest. In the study, about 150 TCR beta chains were listed as associated with cytomegalovirus. This cohort had only TCR beta chains sequenced, and the lack of alpha or paired-chain data limited which features could be detected. Presence/absence analyses assumed roughly uniform sequencing depth across donors, an assumption that may not hold. Some IMGT-functional V segments, including TRBV6-2 and TRBV6-3, could not be told apart with the 87-base-pair reads, so those segments were excluded. The only immune exposure information available for the cohort was CMV serostatus. In a later analysis, most CMV-associated TCR beta chains were found to appear HLA-restricted, with HLA associations seemingly driven largely by CMV exposure. According to a later analysis, parvovirus B19, influenza, CMV and Epstein-Barr virus appeared linked to several top co-occurrence clusters.

Via the germline V gene, CDR1 is SGDLS and CDR2 YYNGEE. Compared with germline, V lacks 10 bases and J lacks 7 bases; bases without a gene match: 12. Reading from cysteine to phenylalanine, the CDR3 counts 15 amino acids. Only the CDR3 part of the read is kept: 45 bases, read in frame from the first base. The cohort comprised some 680 healthy bone marrow donors. At the time of sampling, every cohort member was nominally healthy, though immune exposures that went unrecorded were likely present. The donor was CMV seronegative and belonged to the group of around 400 seronegative cohort members. A peripheral blood sample was collected from each donor, and TCR beta sequencing was performed on peripheral blood mononuclear cells. The Qiagen DNeasy Blood Extraction Kit was used to extract genomic DNA from the blood cell samples. Libraries were built with the immunoSEQ multiplex PCR assay. The multiplex PCR relied on a mix of 60 forward primers for TCR Vbeta segments and 13 reverse primers for TCR Jbeta segments. A multiplex PCR assay on genomic DNA amplified the CDR3 region of rearranged TCR beta genes. Amplified TCR beta libraries were sequenced as 87-base-pair reads on the Illumina HiSeq System. Turning to the authors' computational methods: A later analysis tallied approximately 87 million unique TCR beta chains across the approximately 670 repertoires, and some 12 million of those chains were shared by two or more donors. To remove PCR and sequencing errors, raw reads were error-corrected and collapsed into unique sequences using a nearest-neighbor algorithm that merged closely related sequences. Alignment of CDR3 sequences to IMGT reference sequences was used to assign V, D and J gene segments. Each retained sequence needed at least a six-nucleotide match to both a V gene segment and a J gene segment. Rearrangements were classified as productive when the CDR3 lacked stop codons and remained in frame with V and J, and all other rearrangements were classified as non-productive. CDR3 was defined according to IMGT convention as the region running from the second conserved V-encoded cysteine to the conserved J-encoded phenylalanine. The earlier analysis of about 570 of the donors excluded any sequence lacking an unambiguous match to a single V gene segment. In an earlier analysis of around 590 of the donors, a V segment was called functional when productive rearrangements were above 56.7%, and segregating when the standard deviation between donors exceeded 5%. A statistical classification framework was developed to diagnose cytomegalovirus status using the catalog of TCR beta chain sequences. In a later analysis, V and J genes were assigned by comparing TCR nucleotide sequences against IMGT/GENE-DB human TR gene sequences. Using the TCRdist pipeline, a later analysis assigned CDR3 sequences along with most-parsimonious VDJ recombination scenarios. A later analysis defined each TCR beta chain by its CDR3 amino acid sequence plus V-gene family, and excluded reads lacking a unique V-gene family. A later analysis removed 592 highly shared, low-generation-probability nucleotide sequences to deal with suspected cross-contamination and a sequencing artifact. In a later analysis, a clonal expansion index was calculated for each public chain from normalized within-repertoire ranks of inferred template counts. In a later analysis, generation probabilities were computed with a VDJ recombination model fitted to out-of-frame rearrangements, and the resulting probabilities were checked against IGoR. A later analysis scored TCR-TCR, TCR-HLA and TCR-CMV co-occurrence with hypergeometric tests, applying a repertoire-size bias correction to TCR pairs. To estimate false discovery rates, a later analysis permuted the HLA or CMV assignments 20 times. In a later analysis, co-occurring TCRs were grouped using DBSCAN, with TCRdist sequence similarity added in when clustering inside HLA-allele-positive subsets. Repertoires with fewer than 30,000 or more than 120,000 public chains were left out of co-occurrence clustering, as were about 5 repertoires with anomalous nucleotide sharing. TCRdb took over this immuneACCESS table, retaining in-frame rearrangements with V and J assigned. Such tables are incomplete; in checked studies, under half of the missing clones stem from an unresolved V gene, and the remainder is unexplained. V and J calls and clone size are given by that table; D and trimming were obtained from the DNA. This sample comprises about 160,000 clones, around four fifths of them detected only once. Approximately 2% of the sample belongs to the ten largest clones.

To note about this clone: It has no known antigen specificity. The input lacks base qualities; no much larger clone sits a single base away.

The clonotype originates from a man between 18 and 29 years old in good health and CMV-seronegative. The V and J segments used are TRBV9 and TRBJ2-1, and 12 junctional nucleotides match TRBD2. The material sequenced was PBMCs. In nucleotides, the sequence is TGTGCCGCAGCTCGAGGGACTAGCGGGTCGAATGAGCAGTTCTTC. Its coded protein is CAAARGTSGSNEQFF.